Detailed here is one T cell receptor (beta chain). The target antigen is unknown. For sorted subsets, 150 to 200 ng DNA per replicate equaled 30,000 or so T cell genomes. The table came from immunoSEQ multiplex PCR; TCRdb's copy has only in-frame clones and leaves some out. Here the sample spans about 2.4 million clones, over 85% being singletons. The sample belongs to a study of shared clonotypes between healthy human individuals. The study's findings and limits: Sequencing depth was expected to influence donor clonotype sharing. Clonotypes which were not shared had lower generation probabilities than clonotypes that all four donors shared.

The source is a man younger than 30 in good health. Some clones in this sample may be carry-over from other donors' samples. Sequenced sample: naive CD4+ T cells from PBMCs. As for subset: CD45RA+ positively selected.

CDR3 nucleotide sequence: TGTGCCAGCAGTTACTCCCGGGTCAATCAGCCCCAGCATTTT. It encodes CASSYSRVNQPQHF. This chain joins TRBV6-5 and TRBJ1-5; D gene ambiguous. CDR1 and CDR2 from the germline V gene are MNHEY and SVGAGI. Between the trimmed V and J ends, which lost 0 bases and 3 bases, there was a span of 6 bases. This CDR3 region has 14 residues.